This T cell receptor beta chain was captured by sequencing in a study of chemoradiotherapy in HPV16-positive cancers. Overall study results and limits: Candidate HPV-specific clones and E7-related TCR motifs grew in tumor during treatment.

The data were produced by immunoSEQ multiplex PCR, yet TCRdb's version contains in-frame clones alone and is incomplete. The table lists more than 20,000 clones, more than 75% of them singletons. The CDR3 runs 17 residues. As regards this clone: Its antigen is undetermined.

Sequencing used blood, obtained from a patient who underwent chemoradiotherapy. This TCR derives from a human donor with HPV-associated anogenital cancer. J is TRBJ1-1 and V is TRBV12-2. TRBV12-2 is recorded as a pseudogene. CDR3 bases: TGTGCAAGTCGCTTGACGGGACGCGCTATCGGGCACACTGAAGCTTTCTTT. Encoded protein: CASRLTGRAIGHTEAFF.